Listed below are T cell receptor beta chains from one sample, sequenced in a study of CD8+ T cells in alopecia areata. The repertoire was sequenced with immunoSEQ multiplex PCR; TCRdb's copy has only in-frame clones and lacks some. The sample contains nearly 110,000 clones, 84% of which appear only once. The input for sequencing was CD8+ T cells sorted from blood, taken at week 24, from a patient treated with tofacitinib. The receptors shown here come from a human donor with alopecia areata. Both conserved end residues are part of each CDR3. A D gene is named only where the DNA matches it firmly. Only some rows state a clone size, as once, few, many or a class for expanded clones.

TRBV6-1	.	TRBJ2-1	.	CASSDPLSGHPYNEQFF	TGTGCCAGCAGTGACCCACTTTCGGGACACCCCTACAATGAGCAGTTCTTC
TRBV5-6	.	TRBJ2-5	.	CASSLAGLEGETQYF	TGTGCCAGCAGCTTGGCGGGGTTAGAAGGAGAGACCCAGTACTTC
TRBV27	.	TRBJ2-1	TRBD2	CASSEAGLNEQFF	TGTGCCAGCAGTGAAGCGGGGCTCAATGAGCAGTTCTTC
TRBV7-5	.	TRBJ2-2	.	CASSLTLLGGELFF	TGTGCCAGCAGCTTAACGTTGCTTGGCGGGGAGCTGTTTTTT
TRBV9	.	TRBJ1-1	.	CASSVYIGTEAFF	TGTGCCAGCAGCGTATATATCGGTACTGAAGCTTTCTTT
TRBV19	.	TRBJ2-1	TRBD1	CASSIRGQGFDEQFF	TGTGCCAGTAGTATTAGGGGACAGGGATTCGATGAGCAGTTCTTC
TRBV13	.	TRBJ2-2	.	CASSLKGSTGTGELFF	TGTGCCAGCAGCTTAAAAGGAAGTACCGGAACCGGGGAGCTGTTTTTT
TRBV5-1	few	TRBJ2-2	.	CASRPGADAGELFF	TGCGCCAGCAGACCAGGCGCAGACGCCGGGGAGCTGTTTTTT
TRBV2	.	TRBJ1-4	.	CASSYRGTNEKLFF	TGTGCCAGCAGTTATAGGGGGACTAATGAAAAACTGTTTTTT
TRBV6-6	once	TRBJ2-3	TRBD1	CASSYRGQADTQYF	TGTGCCAGCAGTTACAGGGGGCAAGCAGATACGCAGTATTTT
TRBV5-4	.	TRBJ2-3	.	CASSFRTGTDTQYF	TGTGCCAGCAGCTTCCGTACAGGGACAGATACGCAGTATTTT
TRBV7-9	.	TRBJ2-6	.	CASSLNPGKNSGANVLTF	TGTGCCAGCAGCTTAAATCCAGGGAAAAACTCTGGGGCCAACGTCCTGACTTTC